The entry that follows covers one TCR beta chain sequence. These data are taken from a study of blood T cell repertoires in COVID-19. At the level of the study: Sample material is recorded as cDNA or gDNA derived from T cells, B-cell-depleted T cells, or PBMCs.

The CDR3 totals 13 residues. V shed 6 bases and J shed 1 base, with 9 bases lying between them. TCRdb's copy holds only in-frame clones and misses some; the assay was immunoSEQ multiplex PCR. The repertoire holds approximately 330,000 clones, with 80% to 90% as singletons. The genes are TRBV12-3 or TRBV12-4 and TRBJ1-2, with D perhaps TRBD1 (6 bases). This TCR was recovered from a man aged 30 to 39 with COVID-19, enrolled during active disease. The sample consisted of peripheral blood. The CDR3 coding sequence is TGTGCCAGCAGGAAACAGGGTAACTATGGCTACACCTTC. Translating gives CASRKQGNYGYTF.